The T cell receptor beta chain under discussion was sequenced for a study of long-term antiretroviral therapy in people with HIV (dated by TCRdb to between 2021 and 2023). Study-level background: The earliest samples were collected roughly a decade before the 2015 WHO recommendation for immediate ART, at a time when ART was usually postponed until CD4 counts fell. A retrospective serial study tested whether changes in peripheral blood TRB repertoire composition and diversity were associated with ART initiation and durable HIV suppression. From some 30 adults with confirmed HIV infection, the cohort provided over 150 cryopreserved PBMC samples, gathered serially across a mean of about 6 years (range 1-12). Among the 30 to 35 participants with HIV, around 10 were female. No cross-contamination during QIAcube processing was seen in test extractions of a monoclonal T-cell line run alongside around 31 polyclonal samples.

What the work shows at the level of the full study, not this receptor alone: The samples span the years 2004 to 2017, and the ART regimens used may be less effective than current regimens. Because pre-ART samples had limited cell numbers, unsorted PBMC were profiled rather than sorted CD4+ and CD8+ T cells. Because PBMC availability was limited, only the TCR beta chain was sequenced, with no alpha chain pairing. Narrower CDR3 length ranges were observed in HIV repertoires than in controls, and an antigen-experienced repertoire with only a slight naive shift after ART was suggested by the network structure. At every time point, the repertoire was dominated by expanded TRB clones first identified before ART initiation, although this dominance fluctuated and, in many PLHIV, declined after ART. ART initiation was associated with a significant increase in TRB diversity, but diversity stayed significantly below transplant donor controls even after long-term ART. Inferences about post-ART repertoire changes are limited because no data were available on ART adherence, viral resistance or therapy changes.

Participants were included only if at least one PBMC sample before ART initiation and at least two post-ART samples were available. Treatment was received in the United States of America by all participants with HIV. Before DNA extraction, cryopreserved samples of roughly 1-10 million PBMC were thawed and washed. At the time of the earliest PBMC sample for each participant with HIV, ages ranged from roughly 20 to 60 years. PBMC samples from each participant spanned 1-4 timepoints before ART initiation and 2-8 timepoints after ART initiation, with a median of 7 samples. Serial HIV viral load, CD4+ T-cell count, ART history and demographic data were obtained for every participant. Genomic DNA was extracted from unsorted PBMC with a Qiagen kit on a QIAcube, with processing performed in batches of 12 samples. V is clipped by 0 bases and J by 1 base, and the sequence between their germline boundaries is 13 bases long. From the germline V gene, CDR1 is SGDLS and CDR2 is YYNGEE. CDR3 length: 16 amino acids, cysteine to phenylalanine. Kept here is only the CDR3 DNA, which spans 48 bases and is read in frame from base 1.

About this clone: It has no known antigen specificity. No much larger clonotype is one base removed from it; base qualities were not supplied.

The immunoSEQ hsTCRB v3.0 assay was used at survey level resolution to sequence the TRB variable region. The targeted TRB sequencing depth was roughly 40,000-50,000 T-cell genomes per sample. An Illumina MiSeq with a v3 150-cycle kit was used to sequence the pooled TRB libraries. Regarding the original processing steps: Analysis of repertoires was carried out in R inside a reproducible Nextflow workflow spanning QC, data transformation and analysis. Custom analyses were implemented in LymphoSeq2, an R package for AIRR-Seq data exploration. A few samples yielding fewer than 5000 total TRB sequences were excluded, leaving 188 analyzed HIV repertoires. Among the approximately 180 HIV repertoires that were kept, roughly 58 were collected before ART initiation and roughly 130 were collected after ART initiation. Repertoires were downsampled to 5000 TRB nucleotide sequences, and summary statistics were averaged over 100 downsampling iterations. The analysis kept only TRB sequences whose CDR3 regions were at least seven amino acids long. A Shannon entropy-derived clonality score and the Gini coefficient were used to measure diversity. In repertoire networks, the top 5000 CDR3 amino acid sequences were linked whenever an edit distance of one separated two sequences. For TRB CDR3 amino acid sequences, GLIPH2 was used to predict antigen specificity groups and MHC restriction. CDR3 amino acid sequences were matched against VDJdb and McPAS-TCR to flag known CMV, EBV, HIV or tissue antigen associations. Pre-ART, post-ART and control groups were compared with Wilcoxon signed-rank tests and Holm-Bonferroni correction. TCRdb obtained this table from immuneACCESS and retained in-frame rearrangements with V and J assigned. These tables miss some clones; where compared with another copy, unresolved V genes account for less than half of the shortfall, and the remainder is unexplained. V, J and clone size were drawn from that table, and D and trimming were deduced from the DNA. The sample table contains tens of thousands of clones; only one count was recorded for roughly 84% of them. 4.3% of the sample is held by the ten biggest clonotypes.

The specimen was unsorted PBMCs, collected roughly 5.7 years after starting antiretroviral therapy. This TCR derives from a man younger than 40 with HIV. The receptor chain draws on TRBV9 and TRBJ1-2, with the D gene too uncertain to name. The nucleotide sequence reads TGTGCCAGCAGCGTAGGAGGCCCGGATTTTAACTATGGCTACACCTTC. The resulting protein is CASSVGGPDFNYGYTF. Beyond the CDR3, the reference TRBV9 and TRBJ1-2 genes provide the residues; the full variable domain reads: DSGVTQTPKHLITATGQRVTLRCSPRSGDLSVYWYQQSLDQGLQFLIQYYNGEERAKGNILERFSAQQFPDLHSELNLSSLELGDSALYFCASSVGGPDFNYGYTFGSGTRLTVV.